This paragraph reports one TCR beta chain. Its antigen remains undetermined. Base-call qualities are not available, and no considerably larger clone is one nucleotide away. There are 14 amino acids in the CDR3, from cysteine to phenylalanine inclusive. Just CDR3 DNA is preserved here, 42 bases in frame from base 1. The junction shows trimming of 7 bases on V and 3 bases on J, and the gene matches do not reach 8 bases of it. The germline V gene (reference sequence) provides CDR1 MNHEY and CDR2 SMNVEV. This sample's time point label indicates: about 28 days (+/-7) after the second vaccine dose. Because spike-specific TCR depth and breadth did not differ between the two schedules, AZD1222 recipients who got a second dose at roughly 4 weeks were pooled with those who got a second dose at roughly 12 weeks. Samples from vaccinated people were obtained from the UK trials COV001 and COV002, which included a single-blind randomized controlled phase 2/3 trial of AZD1222 (ChAdOx1 nCoV-19) in healthy adults. For TCRbeta chain sequencing, PBMC samples from trial participants were taken at day 0 and at day 28 after the second dose.

The CDR3 regions of human TCRbeta chains were subjected to immunosequencing. Under the source paper's analysis protocol: TCRs in the repertoires were compared against a reference library of SARS-CoV-2-specific TCRs that had been generated with the MIRA antigen-specificity platform. Breadth was defined as the fraction of unique TCRs that were SARS-CoV-2-associated. Depth was defined as the fraction of total T cells that were SARS-CoV-2-associated. Using the MIRA data, each spike-specific TCR was mapped to the spike region that the TCR reacts to and placed in a CD4 or CD8 class. Log10-transformed breadth and depth values were compared by one-way ANOVA with Sidak's multiple comparisons tests. TCRdb retrieved this table from immuneACCESS and kept in-frame rearrangements only. Not all clones are present; in checked studies, unresolved V genes account for under half, and no reason is known for the remainder. The V and J calls and the clone size are those of that table, but D and trimming were determined from the DNA. The table for this sample lists 100,000 to 150,000 clones; 80% to 90% of them were counted only once. Over 25% of the sample rests with the top ten.

The sample is drawn from a study of T cell responses to AZD1222 COVID-19 vaccine (dated by TCRdb to 2020 to 2023). About the investigation overall: A total of 233 trial participants underwent TCR sequencing, of whom about 210 had received two doses of AZD1222 and roughly 26 had received two doses of the MenACWY control vaccine. Enrollment into the trials was organized by age into subgroups of 18-55, 56-69 and 70-plus years, and those subgroups contained roughly 150, 30 and 60 TCR-sequenced participants, respectively.

Broad study findings and their caveats: The vaccine-associated CD4 TCRs covered the entire spike protein, and the dominant responses fell in regions 160-218 and 743-854. After two AZD1222 doses, spike-specific TCR breadth and depth were significantly higher than at day 0 and than in MenACWY recipients. Participants were mostly white British, with more females than males. The authors suggested clonal diversity may have been underestimated. Because no samples from the day 14 peak response were available, repertoires could be characterized only after the peak T cell response. In the small 56-69-year group, the increase in depth fell short of significance, most likely because of low power. Epitopes outside the regions mutated in the B.1.351 and B.1.1.7 variants were reportedly recognized by nearly half of the unique spike-specific TCRs. Conclusions about previously exposed vaccinees are limited, since just five to seven AZD1222 recipients were seropositive for SARS-CoV-2 at baseline.

Here the sequenced sample was peripheral blood, taken 28 days after the second AZD1222 dose. This TCR was recovered from an adult who received the AZD1222 COVID-19 vaccine. This sequence uses TRBV27 and TRBJ2-7; 8 central bases correspond to TRBD1. The sequenced DNA is TGTGCCAGCACCATGACAGGGGCTAGCTACGAGCAGTACTTC. This translates into CASTMTGASYEQYF.